These 3 T cell receptor beta chains were all obtained from the same sample, sequenced in a study of T cell responses to AZD1222 COVID-19 vaccine. Some clones are missing from TCRdb's copy, which holds only in-frame ones; the method was immunoSEQ multiplex PCR. The sample yields under 140,000 clones, about 95% seen once. The source material was peripheral blood, sampled 28 days after the second AZD1222 dose. The receptors come from an adult who received the AZD1222 COVID-19 vaccine.

This chain links TRBV6-5 with TRBJ1-5; a possible D gene is TRBD1 (5 bases). The length of the CDR3 is 14 residues. The germline V gene encodes CDR1 MNHEY and CDR2 SVGAGI. Deletions cut 5 bases from V and 5 bases from J, with 13 bases between. The CDR3 region has the DNA TGTGCCAGCAGTCGGGGACCGCCACATCAGCCCCAGCATTTT. The encoded protein is CASSRGPPHQPQHF.

The V call is TRBV6-5, the J call TRBJ2-2; TRBD1 is a possible D gene (6 bases). The V gene's germline CDR1 is MNHEY and CDR2 SVGAGI. CDR3 length: 14 residues. With 6 bases removed from V and 2 bases from J, the gap between germline ends came to 10 bases. The CDR3, as DNA: TGTGCCAGCAGCACAGGGCCAAACACCGGGGAGCTGTTTTTT. This encodes CASSTGPNTGELFF.

This chain connects TRBV27 to TRBJ2-1, with a weak D call TRBD1 (6 bases). Germline V gene sequence: CDR1 MNHEY, CDR2 SMNVEV (reference sequence). The CDR3 length is 14 residues. Trimming took 6 bases from V and 10 from J, leaving 19 bases between them. The CDR3 protein is CASSQGIHWAEQFF. CDR3 in DNA: TGTGCCAGCAGCCAGGGGATACACTGGGCCGAGCAGTTCTTC.